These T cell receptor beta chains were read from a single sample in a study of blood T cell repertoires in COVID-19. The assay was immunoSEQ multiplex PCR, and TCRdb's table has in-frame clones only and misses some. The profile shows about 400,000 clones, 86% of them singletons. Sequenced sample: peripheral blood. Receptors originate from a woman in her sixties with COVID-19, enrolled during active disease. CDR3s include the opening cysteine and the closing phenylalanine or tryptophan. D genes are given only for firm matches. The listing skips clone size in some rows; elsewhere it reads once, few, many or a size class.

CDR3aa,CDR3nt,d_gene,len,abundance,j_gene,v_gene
CASSPFSGGNQPQHF,TGTGCCAGCAGCCCTTTTTCGGGGGGCAATCAGCCCCAGCATTTT,.,15,.,TRBJ1-5,TRBV7-2
CASSLTSGGRYEQYF,TGTGCCAGTAGCCTCACTAGCGGGGGACGCTACGAGCAGTACTTC,TRBD2,15,.,TRBJ2-7,TRBV19
CASSRGSGGVYEQYF,TGTGCCAGCAGCCGCGGCAGCGGGGGTGTCTACGAGCAGTACTTC,TRBD2,15,once,TRBJ2-7,TRBV7-6
CASAQGTEAFF,TGCGCCAGCGCCCAGGGGACTGAAGCTTTCTTT,.,11,.,TRBJ1-1,TRBV5-1
CASSLDPRGGHNNEQFF,TGTGCCAGCAGCTTAGACCCCCGCGGGGGACACAACAATGAGCAGTTCTTC,.,17,.,TRBJ2-1,TRBV7-2
CASSAPTGSEAFF,TGTGCCAGCAGTGCCCCGACAGGGTCTGAAGCTTTCTTT,TRBD1,13,.,TRBJ1-1,TRBV6-2/TRBV6-3
CASSQSSGAWNQPQHF,TGTGCCAGCAGCCAGTCCTCAGGGGCGTGGAATCAGCCCCAGCATTTT,.,16,.,TRBJ1-5,TRBV5-5
CASSPMGQVYGYTF,TGTGCCAGCAGCCCGATGGGACAGGTCTATGGCTACACCTTC,TRBD1,14,.,TRBJ1-2,TRBV11-1
CASSNQYRGTYGYTF,TGTGCCAGCAGCAATCAATACAGGGGGACCTATGGCTACACCTTC,TRBD1,15,.,TRBJ1-2,TRBV5-6
CASSETQGAGGPGDTQYF,TGCGCCAGCAGTGAGACTCAAGGAGCGGGGGGGCCTGGAGATACGCAGTATTTT,TRBD2,18,few,TRBJ2-3,TRBV10-1
CSASAEEGYSPLHF,TGCAGTGCTAGTGCCGAGGAGGGCTATTCACCCCTCCACTTT,.,14,.,TRBJ1-6,TRBV20-1
CASRGLAGNNEQFF,TGTGCCAGCAGGGGACTAGCGGGGAACAATGAGCAGTTCTTC,TRBD2,14,few,TRBJ2-1,TRBV11-3
CASRRGTAYQETQYF,TGTGCCAGCAGACGCGGGACAGCATACCAAGAGACCCAGTACTTC,.,15,once,TRBJ2-5,TRBV5-4
CASSLRVGGGYTF,TGTGCCAGCAGTTTGAGGGTTGGCGGTGGCTACACCTTC,.,13,.,TRBJ1-2,TRBV12-3/TRBV12-4
CASSLLGTAGYTF,TGTGCCAGCAGCCTTCTGGGGACAGCCGGCTACACCTTC,TRBD1,13,.,TRBJ1-2,TRBV2
CASRWGRGTNYGYTF,TGTGCCAGCAGGTGGGGGCGGGGGACTAACTATGGCTACACCTTC,.,15,.,TRBJ1-2,TRBV6-5
CASSKKGGQRGEKLFF,TGTGCCAGCAGCAAGAAGGGGGGACAGAGGGGTGAAAAACTGTTTTTT,.,16,.,TRBJ1-4,TRBV21-1
CASSSDRVAYEQYF,TGTGCCAGCAGCTCCGACAGGGTGGCCTACGAGCAGTACTTC,TRBD1,14,few,TRBJ2-7,TRBV11-2
CAWARQGLLHEQYF,TGTGCCTGGGCCCGACAGGGGCTGCTCCACGAGCAGTACTTC,TRBD1,14,.,TRBJ2-7,TRBV30
CASTPDRIANYGYTF,TGTGCCAGCACCCCGGACAGGATAGCTAACTATGGCTACACCTTC,TRBD1,15,.,TRBJ1-2,TRBV5-4
CASSPGLDPAFYGYTF,TGCGCCAGCAGCCCAGGACTAGATCCGGCTTTCTATGGCTACACCTTC,.,16,once,TRBJ1-2,TRBV5-1
CASSSGQYTDTQYF,TGTGCCAGCAGCTCAGGACAGTACACAGATACGCAGTATTTT,.,14,.,TRBJ2-3,TRBV7-3
CASSSSGLAGNGKTQYF,TGTGCCAGCAGCTCTAGTGGACTAGCGGGGAATGGGAAGACCCAGTACTTC,TRBD2,17,.,TRBJ2-5,TRBV7-2
CAGINRLSPYEQYF,TGTGCCGGCATAAACAGGCTATCCCCCTACGAGCAGTACTTC,.,14,.,TRBJ2-7,TRBV7-9
CASSSMTGSLTYEQYF,TGTGCCAGCAGCTCGATGACAGGGAGTCTTACCTACGAGCAGTACTTC,TRBD1,16,.,TRBJ2-7,TRBV11-3
CASSPLTGTGREKLFF,TGTGCCAGCAGCCCCCTCACCGGGACAGGGCGTGAAAAACTGTTTTTT,TRBD1,16,.,TRBJ1-4,TRBV5-6
CASSPPGGLADQETQYF,TGTGCCAGCAGCCCACCAGGTGGGCTAGCGGATCAAGAGACCCAGTACTTC,TRBD2,17,.,TRBJ2-5,TRBV11-2
CASSRTGQGLFNEKLFF,TGTGCCAGCAGCCGAACGGGACAGGGCTTATTTAATGAAAAACTGTTTTTT,TRBD1,17,.,TRBJ1-4,TRBV14
CASSHPAGRGSYEQYF,TGTGCCAGCAGCCACCCCGCCGGGAGAGGCTCCTACGAGCAGTACTTC,.,16,once,TRBJ2-7,TRBV3-1/TRBV3-2
CASGFGTEAFF,TGTGCTAGTGGTTTCGGCACTGAAGCTTTCTTT,.,11,.,TRBJ1-1,TRBV12-5
CASSLGQLRRGEKLFF,TGTGCCAGCAGCCTAGGACAGCTAAGGCGGGGTGAAAAACTGTTTTTT,.,16,.,TRBJ1-4,TRBV9
CASQEQGNTEAFF,TGCGCCAGCCAAGAACAGGGGAACACTGAAGCTTTCTTT,.,13,.,TRBJ1-1,TRBV5-1
CASSPSQDTGELFF,TGTGCCAGCAGCCCTTCCCAGGACACCGGGGAGCTGTTTTTT,.,14,.,TRBJ2-2,TRBV7-3
CASSDLSSGGSYNEQFF,TGCGCCAGCAGCGATCTCTCTAGCGGGGGCTCCTACAATGAGCAGTTCTTC,TRBD2,17,.,TRBJ2-1,TRBV4-3
CASSPRGGNTDTQYF,TGCGCCAGCAGCCCCCGCGGCGGGAACACAGATACGCAGTATTTT,.,15,.,TRBJ2-3,TRBV4-3
CASSLAPSGFSYEQYF,TGTGCCAGCAGCTTAGCGCCTAGCGGGTTCTCCTACGAGCAGTACTTC,TRBD2,16,once,TRBJ2-7,TRBV7-2
CASSLGIASGEAKNIQYF,TGTGCCAGCAGCTTAGGTATCGCTAGCGGGGAGGCCAAAAACATTCAGTACTTC,TRBD2,18,few,TRBJ2-4,TRBV7-6
CASSPGTDTYEQYF,TGTGCCAGCAGCCCCGGGACAGACACCTACGAGCAGTACTTC,TRBD1,14,.,TRBJ2-7,TRBV13
CASTPGDSDFNEQFF,TGTGCCAGCACCCCGGGGGACAGTGATTTCAATGAGCAGTTCTTC,.,15,.,TRBJ2-1,TRBV6-6
CASKEGGTEAFF,TGCGCCAGCAAGGAGGGTGGCACTGAAGCTTTCTTT,.,12,once,TRBJ1-1,TRBV10-2
CASSQDRGGRAGNTIYF,TGCGCCAGCAGCCAAGACCGAGGCGGCAGGGCTGGAAACACCATATATTTT,.,17,once,TRBJ1-3,TRBV4-3
CSVGSDRAVEQYF,TGCAGCGTGGGAAGCGACAGGGCTGTCGAGCAGTACTTC,TRBD1,13,.,TRBJ2-7,TRBV29-1
CASSEKQGSFYNEQFF,TGTGCCAGCAGCGAAAAACAGGGGAGTTTCTACAATGAGCAGTTCTTC,TRBD1,16,.,TRBJ2-1,TRBV11-2
CASSDQGSNQPQHF,TGTGCCAGCAGTGACCAGGGAAGTAATCAGCCCCAGCATTTT,.,14,once,TRBJ1-5,TRBV2
CASSYSGGVTDTQYF,TGTGCCAGCAGCTATAGCGGGGGGGTCACAGATACGCAGTATTTT,TRBD2,15,.,TRBJ2-3,TRBV5-4
CASSAPSGGAEDEQFF,TGTGCCAGCAGCGCCCCTAGCGGGGGGGCCGAAGATGAGCAGTTCTTC,TRBD2,16,.,TRBJ2-1,TRBV9
CASSLTGTSGGGNIQYF,TGTGCCAGCAGCCTCACCGGGACTAGCGGGGGTGGAAACATTCAGTACTTC,TRBD2,17,.,TRBJ2-4,TRBV7-2
CASSLQGAQKTQYF,TGTGCCAGCTCACTACAGGGGGCGCAAAAGACCCAGTACTTC,TRBD1,14,.,TRBJ2-5,TRBV18
CASSSLGTGNEKLFF,TGTGCCAGCAGTTCATTAGGGACAGGGAATGAAAAACTGTTTTTT,TRBD1,15,.,TRBJ1-4,TRBV27
CASSLTNNEQFF,TGTGCCAGCAGCCTGACAAACAATGAGCAGTTCTTC,.,12,.,TRBJ2-1,TRBV5-8
CASRLNSGDPNTGELFF,TGTGCCAGCAGGCTCAATAGCGGGGACCCGAACACCGGGGAGCTGTTTTTT,TRBD2,17,.,TRBJ2-2,TRBV11-2
CASSFGTSALSTDTQYF,TGTGCCAGCAGCTTTGGGACTAGCGCACTAAGCACAGATACGCAGTATTTT,TRBD2,17,.,TRBJ2-3,TRBV5-6
CASSLRPRDREETQYF,TGTGCCAGCAGCTTAAGGCCTCGAGACAGGGAGGAGACCCAGTACTTC,TRBD1,16,.,TRBJ2-5,TRBV7-9